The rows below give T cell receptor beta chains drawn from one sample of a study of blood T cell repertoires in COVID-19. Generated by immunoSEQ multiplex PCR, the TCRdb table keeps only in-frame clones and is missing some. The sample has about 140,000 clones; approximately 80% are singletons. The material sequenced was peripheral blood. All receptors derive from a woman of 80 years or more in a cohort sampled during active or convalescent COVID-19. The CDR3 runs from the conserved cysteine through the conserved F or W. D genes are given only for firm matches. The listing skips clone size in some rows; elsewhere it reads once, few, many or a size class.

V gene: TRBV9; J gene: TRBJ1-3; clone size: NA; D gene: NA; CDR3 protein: CATSQGLSGNTIYF; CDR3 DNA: TGTGCCACTTCCCAGGGACTATCTGGAAACACCATATATTTT
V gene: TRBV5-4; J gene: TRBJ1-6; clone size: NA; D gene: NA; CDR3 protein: CASSLRGSDSPLHF; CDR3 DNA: TGTGCCAGCAGCTTGAGGGGCTCTGATTCACCCCTCCACTTT
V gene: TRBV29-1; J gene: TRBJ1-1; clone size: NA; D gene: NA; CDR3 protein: CSVVRDMNTEAFF; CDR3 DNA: TGCAGCGTTGTTCGGGACATGAACACTGAAGCTTTCTTT
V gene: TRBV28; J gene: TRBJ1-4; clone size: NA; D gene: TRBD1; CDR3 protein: CASISGGQGGFPFF; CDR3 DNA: TGTGCCAGCATCAGCGGGGGACAGGGGGGGTTTCCGTTTTTT
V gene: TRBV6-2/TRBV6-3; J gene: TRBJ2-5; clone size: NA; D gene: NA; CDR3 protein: CASSYSSVETQYF; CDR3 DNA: TGTGCCAGCAGTTACTCGAGCGTAGAGACCCAGTACTTC
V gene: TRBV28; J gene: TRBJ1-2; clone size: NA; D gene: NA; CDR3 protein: CASSSRGHRF; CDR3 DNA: TGTGCCAGCAGTTCACGAGGCCACCGTTTC
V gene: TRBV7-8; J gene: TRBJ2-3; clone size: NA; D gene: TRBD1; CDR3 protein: CASSLGRGQAQQYF; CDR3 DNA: TGTGCCAGCAGCTTAGGTCGAGGACAGGCCCAGCAGTATTTT
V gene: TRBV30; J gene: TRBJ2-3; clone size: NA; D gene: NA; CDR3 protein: CAWSVGSGSTDTQYF; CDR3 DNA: TGTGCCTGGAGTGTAGGTTCGGGAAGCACAGATACGCAGTATTTT
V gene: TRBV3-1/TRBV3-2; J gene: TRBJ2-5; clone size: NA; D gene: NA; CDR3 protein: CASSRLEGETQYF; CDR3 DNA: TGTGCCAGCAGTCGACTAGAGGGAGAGACCCAGTACTTC
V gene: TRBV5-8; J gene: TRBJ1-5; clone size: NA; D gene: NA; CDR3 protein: CASSREGRQPQHF; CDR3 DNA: TGTGCCAGCAGCCGCGAGGGGAGGCAGCCCCAGCATTTT
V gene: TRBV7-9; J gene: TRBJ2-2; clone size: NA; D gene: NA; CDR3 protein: CASSLVGLGTGELFF; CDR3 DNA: TGTGCCAGCAGCTTAGTGGGCCTGGGCACCGGGGAGCTGTTTTTT
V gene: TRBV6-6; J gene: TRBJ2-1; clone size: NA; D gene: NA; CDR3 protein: CASRLTSGRDNEQFF; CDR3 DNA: TGTGCCAGCCGTCTAACAAGTGGCAGGGACAATGAGCAGTTCTTC
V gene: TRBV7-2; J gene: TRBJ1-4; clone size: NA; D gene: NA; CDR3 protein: CASSSGAFNEKLFF; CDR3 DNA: TGTGCCAGCAGCTCGGGAGCGTTTAATGAAAAACTGTTTTTT
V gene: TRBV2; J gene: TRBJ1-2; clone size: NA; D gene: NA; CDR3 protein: CASRDSFAGPSGYTF; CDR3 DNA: TGTGCCAGCAGGGACAGTTTCGCGGGCCCGTCAGGCTACACCTTC
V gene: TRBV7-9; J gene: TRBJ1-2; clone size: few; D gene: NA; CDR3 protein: CASSARQAGYTF; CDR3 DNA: TGTGCCAGCAGCGCTAGACAGGCCGGCTACACCTTC
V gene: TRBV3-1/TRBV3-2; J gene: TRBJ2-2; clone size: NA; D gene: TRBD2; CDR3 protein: CASSHRRGGQGRELFF; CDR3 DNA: TGTGCCAGCAGCCATAGGCGGGGGGGCCAAGGTCGGGAGCTGTTTTTT
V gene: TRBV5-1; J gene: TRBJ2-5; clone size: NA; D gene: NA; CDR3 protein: CASSTNTGGKTQYF; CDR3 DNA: TGCGCCAGCAGCACCAACACTGGCGGGAAGACCCAGTACTTC
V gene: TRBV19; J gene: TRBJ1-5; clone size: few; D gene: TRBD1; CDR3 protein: CASSIGGTGANQPQHF; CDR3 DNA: TGTGCCAGTAGTATTGGTGGGACAGGGGCAAATCAGCCCCAGCATTTT
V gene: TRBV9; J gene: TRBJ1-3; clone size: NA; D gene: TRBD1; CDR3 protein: CASSVAGGRNTIYF; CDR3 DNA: TGTGCCAGCAGCGTAGCAGGGGGCAGAAACACCATATATTTT
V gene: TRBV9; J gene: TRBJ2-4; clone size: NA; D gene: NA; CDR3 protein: CASSPASQNIQYF; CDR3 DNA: TGTGCCAGCAGCCCCGCGAGCCAAAACATTCAGTACTTC
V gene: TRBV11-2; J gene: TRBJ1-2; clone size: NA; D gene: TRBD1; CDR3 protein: CASSSLRGRVYYGYTF; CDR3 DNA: TGTGCCAGCAGCTCATTAAGGGGGCGCGTGTACTATGGCTACACCTTC
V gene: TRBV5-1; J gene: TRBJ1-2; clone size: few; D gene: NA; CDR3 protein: CASSPTNYGYTF; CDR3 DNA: TGCGCCAGCAGCCCTACGAACTATGGCTACACCTTC
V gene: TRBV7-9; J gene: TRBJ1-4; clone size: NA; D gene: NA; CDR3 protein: CASSSGGEKLFF; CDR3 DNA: TGTGCCAGCAGCTCGGGAGGAGAAAAACTGTTTTTT
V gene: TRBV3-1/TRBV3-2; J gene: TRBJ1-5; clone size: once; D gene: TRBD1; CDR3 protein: CASSNGQGFQPQHF; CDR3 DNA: TGTGCCAGCAGCAACGGACAGGGGTTTCAGCCCCAGCATTTT
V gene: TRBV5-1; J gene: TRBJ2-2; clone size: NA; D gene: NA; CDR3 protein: CASSLYQINTGELFF; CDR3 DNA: TGCGCCAGCAGCTTGTACCAGATTAACACCGGGGAGCTGTTTTTT
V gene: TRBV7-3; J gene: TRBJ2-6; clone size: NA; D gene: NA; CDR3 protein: CASSTGLATNRANVLTF; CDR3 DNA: TGTGCCAGCAGCACGGGACTTGCCACTAATAGGGCCAACGTCCTGACTTTC
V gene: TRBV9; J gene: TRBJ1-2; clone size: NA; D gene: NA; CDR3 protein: CASSADSNYGYTF; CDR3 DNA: TGTGCCAGCAGCGCGGACAGCAATTATGGCTACACCTTC
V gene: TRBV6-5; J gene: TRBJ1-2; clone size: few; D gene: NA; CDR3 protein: CASSTSGGYTF; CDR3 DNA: TGTGCCAGCTCCACCAGCGGTGGCTACACCTTC
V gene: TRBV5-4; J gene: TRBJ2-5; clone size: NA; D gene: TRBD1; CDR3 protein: CASSARDRGRGETQYF; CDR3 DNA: TGTGCCAGCAGCGCCCGGGACAGGGGGCGCGGGGAGACCCAGTACTTC
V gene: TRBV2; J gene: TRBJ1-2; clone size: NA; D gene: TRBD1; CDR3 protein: CASSDPGTDYGYTF; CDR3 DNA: TGTGCCAGCAGTGACCCCGGGACAGACTATGGCTACACCTTC